The 12 T cell receptor beta chains presented below share a single source sample, sequenced in a study of T cell responses to AZD1222 COVID-19 vaccine. Clones were sequenced by immunoSEQ multiplex PCR, and TCRdb holds only the in-frame ones, with some missing. The sample includes just under 90,000 clones, around nine tenths of them seen just once. Sequences were derived from peripheral blood, sampled 28 days after the second AZD1222 dose. These receptors were taken from an adult who received the AZD1222 COVID-19 vaccine.

This chain links TRBV29-1 with TRBJ1-5; 7 nucleotides agree with TRBD1. CDR3 size: 13 residues. Germline V gives CDR1 SQVTM, CDR2 ANQGSEA. J was trimmed by 6 bases and V by 4 bases; bases with no gene match: 6. CDR3 amino acids: CSVGPGGGQPQHF. The DNA for the CDR3 is TGCAGCGTTGGGCCAGGGGGAGGTCAGCCCCAGCATTTT.

The gene calls are TRBV15 and TRBJ1-1; perhaps TRBD1 as D (5 bases). Looked up from germline, CDR1 is LNHNV and CDR2 is YYDKDF (reference sequence). Between the trimmed V and J ends, which lost 8 bases and 6 bases, there was a span of 13 bases. This CDR3 is 12 amino acids long. The DNA of the CDR3 is TGTGCCACCGATGGGGGTGACGCTGAAGCTTTCTTT. It yields the protein CATDGGDAEAFF.

V usage is TRBV24-1 and J usage is TRBJ2-2; 9 bases agree with TRBD1. J lost 5 bases, V lost 4 bases, and 1 base had no gene match. The length of the CDR3 is 14 residues. Germline V gene lookup returns CDR1 KGHDR and CDR2 SFDVKD. CDR3 residues: CATSEGTGTGELFF. For the CDR3, the DNA is TGTGCCACCAGTGAGGGGACAGGGACCGGGGAGCTGTTTTTT.

V usage is TRBV19 and J usage is TRBJ2-5; D might be TRBD2 (7 bases). V was shortened by 2 bases and J by 5 bases, with 15 bases between the two germline ends. CDR1 and CDR2 from the germline V gene are LNHDA and SQIVND (reference sequence). This CDR3 comprises 15 residues. The CDR3 reads CASSIITGGPETQYF. The DNA for the CDR3 is TGTGCCAGTAGTATAATTACGGGGGGCCCGGAGACCCAGTACTTC. The variable domain in full, with the rest retrieved from reference TRBV19 and TRBJ2-5, is DGGITQSPKYLFRKEGQNVTLSCEQNLNHDAMYWYRQDPGQGLRLIYYSQIVNDFQKGDIAEGYSVSREKKESFPLTVTSAQKNPTAFYLCASSIITGGPETQYFGPGTRLLVL.

A single count supports this clone. The CDR3 coding sequence is TGTGCCAGCAGTGACCGACAGGGGACAGGGAACACTGAAGCTTTCTTT. As protein: CASSDRQGTGNTEAFF. V is TRBV6-1 and J is TRBJ1-1, with 8 bases matching TRBD1. The germline CDR1 and CDR2 sequences are MNHNS and SASEGT. The junction had 7 bases not matched to a gene; V was cut back by 3 bases and J by 1 base. This CDR3 has 16 amino acids.

V and J are TRBV14 and TRBJ2-2; 9 bases line up with TRBD2. Germline-derived CDR1 and CDR2 are SGHDN and FVKESK. This CDR3 has 18 residues. V trimming: 0 bases; J trimming: 7 bases; junction bases outside the gene matches: 12. DNA of the CDR3: TGTGCCAGCAGCCAAGATCAGGGACTAGCCCTAGTTCGCGGGGAGCTGTTTTTT. Translated: CASSQDQGLALVRGELFF.

The chain recombines TRBV4-2 with TRBJ2-3, with D possibly TRBD1 on 5 matching bases. Germline V gives CDR1 LGHNA, CDR2 YNFKEQ. The CDR3 length is 17 residues. The V end lost 1 base, the J end lost 2 bases, and 16 bases lay between the germline ends. CDR3 nucleotides: TGTGCCAGCAGCCAAGGAGAAGGGGCACTTCCCACAGATACGCAGTATTTT. Translating gives CASSQGEGALPTDTQYF.

The V and J genes are TRBV27 and TRBJ2-7, with D unresolved. V was clipped by 1 base and J by 0 bases, with 10 bases between them. Germline V lookup: CDR1 MNHEY, CDR2 SMNVEV (reference sequence). The CDR3 sequence is 15 residues long. The CDR3 region is CASSLYSESSYEQYF. The CDR3 DNA reads as TGTGCCAGCAGTTTATACAGCGAGAGCTCCTACGAGCAGTACTTC.

The rearrangement uses TRBV7-2 and TRBJ1-2; D is unclear. From germline, CDR1 is SGHTA and CDR2 FQGNSA. The germline V and J ends were trimmed by 3 bases and 0 bases, with 5 bases remaining between them. The CDR3 has 13 residues. The CDR3 DNA reads as TGTGCCAGCAGCTTCTCGACTAACTATGGCTACACCTTC. Protein product: CASSFSTNYGYTF.

In regard to this clone: Other nucleotide sequences from this sample produce the same CDR3. The chain employs TRBV6-6 and TRBJ2-3, with D unresolved. Germline values: CDR1 MNHNY, CDR2 SVGAGI (reference sequence). The CDR3 consists of 11 residues. Trimming removed 3 bases from V and 5 bases from J, with 3 bases in between. Here the CDR3 DNA reads TGTGCCAGCAGTTATGGAGATACGCAGTATTTT. Translation: CASSYGDTQYF.

This chain links TRBV30 with TRBJ1-1, with a tentative D call TRBD1 (5 bases). The CDR3 runs to 11 residues. Germline V CDR1 and CDR2: GTSNPN, SVGIG (reference sequence). V lost 5 bases, J lost 4 bases, and 8 bases lay in between. Here the CDR3 reads CAWDSLTEAFF. CDR3 sequence (DNA): TGTGCCTGGGACAGTCTCACTGAAGCTTTCTTT.

J is TRBJ1-2 and V is TRBV5-1, with D uncertain. The germline CDR1 and CDR2 sequences are SGHRS and YFSETQ. The CDR3 is 12 amino acids. Deletions cut 4 bases from V and 4 bases from J, with 8 bases between. The CDR3: CASSPQSYGYTF. The DNA for the CDR3 is TGCGCCAGCAGCCCACAGTCCTATGGCTACACCTTC.